The sample holds many counts of the clone carrying this T cell receptor beta chain. There were TCR beta CDR3 regions amplified from RNA transcripts. First-round RT-PCR of the TCR CDR3 relied on the HTBI primer set. TCRdb analysed the multiplex PCR reads with MiXCR anew, one entry per CDR3 protein. The sample shows more than 300,000 distinct CDR3 sequences, 15% to 20% of them seen only once. The CDR3 consists of 17 residues. With V trimmed by 0 bases and J by 3 bases, 8 bases remained unmatched. Germline CDR1 is LGHDT and CDR2 is YNNKEL (reference sequence). This sample was included in a study of T cells in Graves' hyperthyroidism and ophthalmopathy.

The sequenced sample was blood. This TCR was sampled from a man between 18 and 29 years old with Graves' ophthalmopathy. J is TRBJ2-3 and V is TRBV3-1; 8 bases map to TRBD2. This CDR3 is CASSQDPNGGATDTQYF. The DNA of the CDR3 is TGTGCCAGCAGCCAAGATCCCAACGGGGGGGCGACAGATACGCAGTATTTT.